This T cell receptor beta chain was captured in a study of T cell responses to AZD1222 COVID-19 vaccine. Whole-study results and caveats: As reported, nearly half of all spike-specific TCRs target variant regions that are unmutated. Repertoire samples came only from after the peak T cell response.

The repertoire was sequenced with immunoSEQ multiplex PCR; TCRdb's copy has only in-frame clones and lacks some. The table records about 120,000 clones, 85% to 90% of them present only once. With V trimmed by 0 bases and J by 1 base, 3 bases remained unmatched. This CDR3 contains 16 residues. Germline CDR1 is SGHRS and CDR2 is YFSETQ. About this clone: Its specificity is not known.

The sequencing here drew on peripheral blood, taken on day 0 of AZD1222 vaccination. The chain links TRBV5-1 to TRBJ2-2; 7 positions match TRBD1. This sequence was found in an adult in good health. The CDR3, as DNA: TGCGCCAGCAGCTTGGGAGGGGGCTTGAACACCGGGGAGCTGTTTTTT. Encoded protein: CASSLGGGLNTGELFF.